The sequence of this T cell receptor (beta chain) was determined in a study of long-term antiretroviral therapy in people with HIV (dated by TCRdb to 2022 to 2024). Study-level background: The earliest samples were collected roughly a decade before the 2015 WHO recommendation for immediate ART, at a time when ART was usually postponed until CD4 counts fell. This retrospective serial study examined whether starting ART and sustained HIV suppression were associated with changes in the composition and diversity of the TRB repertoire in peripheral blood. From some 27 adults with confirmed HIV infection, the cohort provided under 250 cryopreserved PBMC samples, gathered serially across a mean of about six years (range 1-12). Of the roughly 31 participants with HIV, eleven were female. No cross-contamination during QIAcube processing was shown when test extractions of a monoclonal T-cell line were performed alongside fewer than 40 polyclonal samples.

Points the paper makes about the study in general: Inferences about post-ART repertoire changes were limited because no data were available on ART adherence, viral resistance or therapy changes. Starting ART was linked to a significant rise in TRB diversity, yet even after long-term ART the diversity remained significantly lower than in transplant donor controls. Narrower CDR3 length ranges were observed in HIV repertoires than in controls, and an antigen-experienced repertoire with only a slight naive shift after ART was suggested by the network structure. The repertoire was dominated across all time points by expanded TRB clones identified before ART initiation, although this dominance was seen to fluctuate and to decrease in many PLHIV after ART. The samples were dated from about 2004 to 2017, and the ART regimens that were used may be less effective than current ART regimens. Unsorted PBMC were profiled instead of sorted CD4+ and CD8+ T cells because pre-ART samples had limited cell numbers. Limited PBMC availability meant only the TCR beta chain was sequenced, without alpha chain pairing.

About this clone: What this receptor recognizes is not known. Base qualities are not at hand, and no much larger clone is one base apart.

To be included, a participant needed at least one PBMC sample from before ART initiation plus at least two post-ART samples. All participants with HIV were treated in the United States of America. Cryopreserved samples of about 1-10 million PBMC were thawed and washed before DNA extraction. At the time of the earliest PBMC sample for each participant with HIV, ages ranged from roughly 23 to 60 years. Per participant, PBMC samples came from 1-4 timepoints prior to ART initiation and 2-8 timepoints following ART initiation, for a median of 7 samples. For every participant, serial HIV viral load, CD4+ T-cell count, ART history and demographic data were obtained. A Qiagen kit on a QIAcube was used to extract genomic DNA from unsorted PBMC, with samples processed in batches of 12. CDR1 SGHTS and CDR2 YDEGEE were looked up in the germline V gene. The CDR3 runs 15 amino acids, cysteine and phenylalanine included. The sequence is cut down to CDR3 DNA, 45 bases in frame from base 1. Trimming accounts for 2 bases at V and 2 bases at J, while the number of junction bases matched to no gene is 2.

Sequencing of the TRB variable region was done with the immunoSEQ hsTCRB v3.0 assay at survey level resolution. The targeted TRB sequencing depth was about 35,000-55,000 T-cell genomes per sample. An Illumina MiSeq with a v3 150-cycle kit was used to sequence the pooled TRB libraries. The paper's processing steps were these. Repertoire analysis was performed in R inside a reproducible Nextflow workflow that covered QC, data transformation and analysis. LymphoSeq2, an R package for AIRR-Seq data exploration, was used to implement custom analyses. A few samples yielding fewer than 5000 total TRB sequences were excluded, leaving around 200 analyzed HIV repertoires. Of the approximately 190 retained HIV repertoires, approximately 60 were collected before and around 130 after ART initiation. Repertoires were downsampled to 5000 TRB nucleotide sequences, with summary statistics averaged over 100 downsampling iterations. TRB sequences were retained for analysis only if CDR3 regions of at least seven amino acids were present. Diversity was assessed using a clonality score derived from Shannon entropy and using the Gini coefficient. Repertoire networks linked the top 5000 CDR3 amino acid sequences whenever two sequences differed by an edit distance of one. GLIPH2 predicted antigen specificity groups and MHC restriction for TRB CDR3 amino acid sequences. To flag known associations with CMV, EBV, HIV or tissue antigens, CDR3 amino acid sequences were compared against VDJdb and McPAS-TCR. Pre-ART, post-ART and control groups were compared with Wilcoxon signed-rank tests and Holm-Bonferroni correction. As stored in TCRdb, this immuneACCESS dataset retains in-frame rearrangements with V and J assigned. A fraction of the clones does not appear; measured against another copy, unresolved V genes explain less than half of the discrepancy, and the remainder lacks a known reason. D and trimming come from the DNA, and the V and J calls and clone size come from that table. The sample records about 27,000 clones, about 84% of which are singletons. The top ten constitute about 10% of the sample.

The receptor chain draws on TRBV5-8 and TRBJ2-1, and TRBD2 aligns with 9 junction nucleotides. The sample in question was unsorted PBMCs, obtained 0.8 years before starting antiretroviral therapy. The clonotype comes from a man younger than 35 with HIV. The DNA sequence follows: TGTGCCAGCAGCTTAGGGACTAGCCCCTACAATGAGCAGTTCTTC. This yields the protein CASSLGTSPYNEQFF.